What follows is one T cell receptor (beta chain) and its context. What antigen it recognizes has not been identified. Base qualities are missing; no much larger clone stands one base away. The cohort consisted of more than 650 healthy bone marrow donors. At the time of sampling, all cohort members were nominally healthy, though unrecorded immune exposures were likely present. The donor tested CMV seronegative, placing the donor among the roughly 340 seronegative members of the cohort. A peripheral blood sample was provided by each donor, and peripheral blood mononuclear cells were used for TCR beta sequencing. Genomic DNA was extracted from the blood cell samples with the Qiagen DNeasy Blood Extraction Kit. This entry is derived from a study of cytomegalovirus exposure and HLA in healthy donors (dated by TCRdb to 2015 to 2018). Concerning the study at large: According to an earlier analysis of a few hundred of the donors, 150 million to 200 million T cells yielded 120 million or so unique TCR beta sequences and approximately 280 Gb of sequence data. HLA typing covered class I and class II loci at four-digit resolution. Donor age, sex, ethnicity and CMV serostatus were compiled together with the repertoire data. Of the approximately 400 genotyped donors, less than 85% were placed in the genetic ancestry cluster associated with self-reported Caucasian donors. Rather than using new phenotypic data, the later analysis identified candidate immune exposures from TCR beta sequences and from how often those sequences occurred across donors. To predict cytomegalovirus infection status, the study combined high-throughput TCR immunosequencing, statistical association of individual TCRs with disease status, and machine learning. On average, roughly 240,000 unique TCR beta nucleotide sequences were sequenced per donor among more than 350 genotyped donors of the cohort, with around 19% of those sequences being non-productive. Genome-wide SNP genotypes for about 65% of the roughly 670 donors were used in a later genetic analysis, which treated that subset as a discovery cohort. An early release covering roughly 600 HLA-typed donors comprised approximately 300 gigabases of sequencing data and about 90 million unique TCR sequences. To study patterns of TCR occurrence, a later analysis re-analyzed previously published TCR beta repertoires from under 750 donors and added high-resolution HLA genotyping. All discovery cohort repertoires had been generated on a single sequencing platform. Along with the approximately 700-subject first cohort, a separate validation cohort of over a hundred different subjects was used. An earlier analysis of approximately 500 of the donors applied high-throughput TCR beta sequencing to assess whether each TCR beta V gene segment acted as functional or pseudogenic. The study profiled the T cell repertoires of approximately 700 subjects by immunosequencing and related them to cytomegalovirus serostatus. The study was designed to test whether signatures of past pathogen exposure could be identified by cataloging public T cell receptors. Typing coverage varied by locus: about 620-630 donors for A, B, C, DRB1 and DQB1; roughly 520 for DQA1; 600 to 610 for DPA1; 450 to 480 for DPB1. About 5 DR-DQ haplotypes were handled as single units for association and clustering, since linkage in the cohort was strong. Beyond this particular receptor, the publication reports: Most TCR sequences were observed very rarely across donors, whereas some public TCRs were present in many individuals. In vitro tests confirmed that a few of the cytomegalovirus-associated TCR beta chains recognize cytomegalovirus antigens. The 87-base-pair reads could not distinguish some IMGT-functional V segments, including TRBV6-2 and TRBV6-3, so those segments were excluded. In a later analysis, most CMV-associated TCR beta chains were found to appear HLA-restricted, with HLA associations seemingly driven largely by CMV exposure. Compared with equally common non-associated chains, HLA-associated TCR beta chains in a later analysis were more clonally expanded and had lower generation probabilities. In both the original and validation cohorts, the classifier was reported to diagnose cytomegalovirus status with high specificity and sensitivity. Several of the top co-occurrence clusters appeared to be linked to parvovirus B19, influenza, CMV and Epstein-Barr virus, according to a later analysis. Roughly uniform sequencing depth across donors was assumed in presence/absence analyses, although this assumption may not hold. A later genetic analysis associated a missense DCLRE1C variant with V-gene and J-gene trimming of TCR beta chains, and an independent cohort replicated the association. Because counts were too low, seventeen rarely observed V segments, including chromosome 9 orphons, were excluded from the earlier analysis of about 500 of the donors. In an earlier analysis of about 540 of the donors, most TCR beta V segments were observed in productive rearrangements about 90% or about 30% of the time, broadly matching IMGT annotations. When HLA alleles, especially DR and DQ, strongly co-occurred, TCR associations were difficult to assign to individual alleles. According to a later genetic analysis, donors in an Asian-associated ancestry cluster had fewer N-insertions in productive TCRs than the approximately 650-donor mean. In this cohort, only TCR beta chains were sequenced, and detectable features were limited by the absence of alpha or paired-chain data. Correlated functional status among segregating V segments might be attributable to linkage disequilibrium, but an unknown experimental factor could not be ruled out. A group of highly shared sequence variants was considered likely to be a technical artifact of the sequencing pipeline. It was suggested by the authors that the approach could potentially be generalized to other disease states and immunological phenotypes. In a later analysis, the rate of TCR association differed among HLA loci, with DRB1 alleles having the most associated TCRs and HLA-C alleles having the fewest. Because some donors lacked HLA typing at each locus, the association tests relied only on the typed subset. A total of roughly 160 TCR beta chains were listed by the study as associated with cytomegalovirus. In a later analysis, some 18,000 TCR beta sequences were associated with specific HLA alleles at a false discovery rate of 0.05. A further reported finding was that TCR beta sequences accurately predicted the HLA-A and HLA-B alleles for most subjects in the first cohort. CMV serostatus was the only immune exposure information available for the cohort.

The library was obtained by the immunoSEQ multiplex PCR assay. For the multiplex PCR, a mixture combining 60 forward primers for TCR Vbeta segments and 13 reverse primers for TCR Jbeta segments was used. A multiplex PCR assay on genomic DNA amplified the CDR3 region of rearranged TCR beta genes. Amplified TCR beta libraries were sequenced as 87-base-pair reads on the Illumina HiSeq System. In the authors' own workflow: A later analysis tallied roughly 76 million unique TCR beta chains across the 666 repertoires, and around 12 million of those chains were shared by two or more donors. A nearest-neighbor algorithm error-corrected the raw reads and collapsed the reads into unique sequences, merging closely related sequences to remove PCR and sequencing errors. Alignment of CDR3 sequences to IMGT reference sequences was used to assign V, D and J gene segments. For a sequence to be retained, a match of at least six nucleotides to both a V gene segment and a J gene segment was required. Rearrangements were called productive when the CDR3 lacked stop codons and stayed in frame with V and J; all others were non-productive. CDR3 was defined by IMGT convention, running from the second conserved V-encoded cysteine to the conserved J-encoded phenylalanine. The earlier analysis of roughly 590 of the donors excluded any sequence lacking an unambiguous match to a single V gene segment. An earlier analysis of fewer than 650 of the donors classified V segments as functional when productive rearrangements were above 56.7% and as segregating when the standard deviation between donors was above 5%. A statistical classification framework was developed to diagnose cytomegalovirus status using the catalog of TCR beta chain sequences. In a later analysis, TCR nucleotide sequences were compared against IMGT/GENE-DB human TR gene sequences so that V and J genes could be assigned. In a later analysis, CDR3 sequences and most-parsimonious VDJ recombination scenarios were assigned using the TCRdist pipeline. In a later analysis, each TCR beta chain was defined by its CDR3 amino acid sequence together with its V-gene family, and reads without a unique V-gene family were excluded. In a later analysis, 500 to 650 highly shared, low-generation-probability nucleotide sequences were removed to address suspected cross-contamination and a sequencing artifact. In a later analysis, a clonal expansion index was calculated for each public chain from normalized within-repertoire ranks of inferred template counts. Generation probabilities in a later analysis came from a VDJ recombination model fitted to out-of-frame rearrangements, and those results were checked against IGoR. In a later analysis, TCR-TCR, TCR-HLA and TCR-CMV co-occurrence was scored with hypergeometric tests, and a repertoire-size bias correction was applied to TCR pairs. To estimate false discovery rates, a later analysis permuted the HLA or CMV assignments 20 times. In a later analysis, co-occurring TCRs were grouped using DBSCAN, with TCRdist sequence similarity added in when clustering inside HLA-allele-positive subsets. Repertoires with fewer than 30,000 or more than 120,000 public chains were left out of co-occurrence clustering, as were five repertoires with anomalous nucleotide sharing. This is the immuneACCESS table as TCRdb keeps it, with only in-frame sequences that have V and J called. A part of the clones is gone; compared with another copy, unresolved V genes explain less than half, and the rest is unexplained. That table gives V, J and clone size, and the DNA gave D and trimming. The sample contains around 110,000 clones, over 8% of them found a single time. In total, the top ten clones hold less than 4% of the sample.

Looking up the germline V gene yields CDR1 MNHEY and CDR2 SVGAGI. The cysteine opens and the phenylalanine closes a CDR3 of 14 amino acids. CDR3 DNA is the only sequence kept; it has 42 bases, read in frame from the first base. Trimmed from V: 6 bases; trimmed from J: 3 bases; junction bases lacking a gene match: 8. The sequencing input was PBMCs. The clonotype comes from a man aged 30 to 45 in good health and CMV-seronegative. This sequence uses TRBV6-5 and TRBJ2-7, and 7 junction bases match TRBD2. CDR3 loop: CASRRGTTYYEQYF. The sequence in DNA is TGTGCCAGCAGGCGGGGGACGACCTACTACGAGCAGTACTTC.